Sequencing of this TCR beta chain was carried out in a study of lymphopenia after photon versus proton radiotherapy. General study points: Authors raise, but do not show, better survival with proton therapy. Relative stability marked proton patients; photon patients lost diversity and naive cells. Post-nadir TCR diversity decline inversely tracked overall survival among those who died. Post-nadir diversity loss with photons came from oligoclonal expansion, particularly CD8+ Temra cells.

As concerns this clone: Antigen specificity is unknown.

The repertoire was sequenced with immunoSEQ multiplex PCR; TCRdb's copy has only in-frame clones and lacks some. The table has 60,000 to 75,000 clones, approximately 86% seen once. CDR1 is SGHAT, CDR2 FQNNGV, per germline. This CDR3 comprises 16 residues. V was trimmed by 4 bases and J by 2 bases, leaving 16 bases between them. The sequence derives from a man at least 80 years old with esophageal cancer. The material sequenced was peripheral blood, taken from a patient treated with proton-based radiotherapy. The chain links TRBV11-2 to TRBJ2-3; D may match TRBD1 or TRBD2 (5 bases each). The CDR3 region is CASSSTPGPNTDTQYF. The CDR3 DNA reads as TGTGCCAGCAGCTCAACCCCGGGGCCAAACACAGATACGCAGTATTTT.